This T cell receptor beta chain stems from a study of blood T cell repertoires in COVID-19. About the study: Samples representing acute and convalescent COVID-19 were sourced from the United States, Italy and Spain.

Seattle patients were enrolled during active infection and followed longitudinally. The authors' processing: Quantification of nucleated cells was approximated via reference gene primer amplification. Data came from immunoSEQ multiplex PCR; TCRdb stores just in-frame clones and leaves some out. From that table come the V and J calls and clone size; the DNA was used to work out D and trimming. This table has around 320,000 clones, around 92% appearing once. The source material was peripheral blood. The sequence was obtained from a woman aged 25 to 39 with COVID-19, enrolled during active disease.

CDR3 DNA: TGTGCCAGCAGTTTATCGCCCTCGGGTGAGGCCGAGCAGTACTTC. Translated, it gives CASSLSPSGEAEQYF. The chain uses TRBV27 and TRBJ2-7; D is undetermined. Germline values: CDR1 MNHEY, CDR2 SMNVEV (reference sequence). The germline V and J ends were trimmed by 0 bases and 6 bases, with 15 bases remaining between them. The CDR3 loop spans 15 amino acids.